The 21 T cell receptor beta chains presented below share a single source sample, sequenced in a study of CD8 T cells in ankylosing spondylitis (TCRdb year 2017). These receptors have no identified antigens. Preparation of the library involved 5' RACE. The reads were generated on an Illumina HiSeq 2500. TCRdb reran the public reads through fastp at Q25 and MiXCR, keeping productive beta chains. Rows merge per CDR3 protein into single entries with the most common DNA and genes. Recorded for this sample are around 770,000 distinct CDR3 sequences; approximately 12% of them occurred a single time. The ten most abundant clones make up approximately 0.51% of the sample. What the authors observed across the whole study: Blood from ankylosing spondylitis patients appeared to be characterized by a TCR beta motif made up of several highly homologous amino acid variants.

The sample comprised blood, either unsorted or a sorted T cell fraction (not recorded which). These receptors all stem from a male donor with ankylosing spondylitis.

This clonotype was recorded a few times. The DNA for the CDR3 is TGCGCCAGCAGCTTGGCGGGACTAGCGGCCGGGGTGGCTGAGCAGTTCTTC. It encodes CASSLAGLAAGVAEQFF. The chain uses TRBV5-1 and TRBJ2-1; 11 bases agree with TRBD2. This CDR3 has 17 residues. The V segment lost 0 bases and the J segment 9 bases; nucleotides outside the gene matches: 11. CDR1 SGHRS and CDR2 YFSETQ come from the germline V gene.

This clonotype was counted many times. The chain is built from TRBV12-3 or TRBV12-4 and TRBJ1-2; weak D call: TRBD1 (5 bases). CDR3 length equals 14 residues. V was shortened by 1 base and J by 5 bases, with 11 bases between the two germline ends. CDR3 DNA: TGTGCCAGCAGTTTAGGGACACTAGCTTATGGCTACACCTTC. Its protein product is CASSLGTLAYGYTF.

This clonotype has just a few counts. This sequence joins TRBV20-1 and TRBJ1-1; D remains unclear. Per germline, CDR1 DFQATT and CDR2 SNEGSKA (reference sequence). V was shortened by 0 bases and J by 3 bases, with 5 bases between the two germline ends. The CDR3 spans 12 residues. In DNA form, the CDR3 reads TGCAGTGCTAGAGACCCTCACACTGAAGCTTTCTTT. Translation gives CSARDPHTEAFF.

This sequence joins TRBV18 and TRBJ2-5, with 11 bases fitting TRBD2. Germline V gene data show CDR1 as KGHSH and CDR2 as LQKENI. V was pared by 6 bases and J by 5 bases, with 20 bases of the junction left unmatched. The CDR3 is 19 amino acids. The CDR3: CASSPPPSSGRKEWETQYF. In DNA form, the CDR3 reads TGTGCCAGCTCCCCGCCTCCCTCTAGCGGGAGGAAGGAGTGGGAGACCCAGTACTTC.

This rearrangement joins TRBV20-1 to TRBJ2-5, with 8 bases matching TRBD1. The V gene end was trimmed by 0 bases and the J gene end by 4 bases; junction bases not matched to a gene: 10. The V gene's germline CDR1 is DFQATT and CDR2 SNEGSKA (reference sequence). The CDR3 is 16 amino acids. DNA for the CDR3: TGCAGTGCTAGAGATTGGGGCAGGGGGCAGGGAGAGACCCAGTACTTC. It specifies CSARDWGRGQGETQYF.

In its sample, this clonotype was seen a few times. The CDR3 sequence is CASSPQYPGQGPQFF. The CDR3 DNA is TGTGCCAGCAGCCCTCAGTATCCGGGACAGGGACCGCAGTTCTTC. The chain recombines TRBV7-2 with TRBJ2-1; 9 bases are shared with TRBD1. Germline CDR1 SGHTA, CDR2 FQGNSA. The CDR3 length is 15 residues. Trimming at V came to 5 bases and at J to 12 bases, leaving 14 bases not matched to a gene.

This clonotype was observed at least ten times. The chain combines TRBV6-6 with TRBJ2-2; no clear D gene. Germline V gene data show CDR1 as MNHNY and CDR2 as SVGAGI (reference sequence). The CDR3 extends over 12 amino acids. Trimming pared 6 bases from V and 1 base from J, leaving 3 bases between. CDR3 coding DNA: TGTGCCAGCAGCCAGAACACCGGGGAGCTGTTTTTT. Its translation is CASSQNTGELFF.

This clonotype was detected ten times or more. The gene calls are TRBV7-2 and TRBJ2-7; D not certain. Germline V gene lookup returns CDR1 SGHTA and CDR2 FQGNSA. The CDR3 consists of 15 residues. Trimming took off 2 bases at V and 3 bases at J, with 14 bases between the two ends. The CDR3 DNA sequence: TGTGCCAGCAGCTTACCCCCGAAGCACATCTACGAGCAGTACTTC. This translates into CASSLPPKHIYEQYF.

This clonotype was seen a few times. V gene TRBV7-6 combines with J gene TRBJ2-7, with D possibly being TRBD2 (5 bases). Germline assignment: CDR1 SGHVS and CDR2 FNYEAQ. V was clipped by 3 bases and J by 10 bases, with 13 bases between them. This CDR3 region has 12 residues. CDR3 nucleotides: TGTGCCAGCAGCTTCGGGGAGTTTCCTCAGTACTTC. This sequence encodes CASSFGEFPQYF.

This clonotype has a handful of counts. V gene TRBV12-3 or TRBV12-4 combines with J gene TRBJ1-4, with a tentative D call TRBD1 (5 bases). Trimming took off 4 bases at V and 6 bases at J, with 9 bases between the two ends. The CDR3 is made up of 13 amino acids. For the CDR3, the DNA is TGTGCCAGCAGTTGGGGACTTTATGAAAAACTGTTTTTT. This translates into CASSWGLYEKLFF.

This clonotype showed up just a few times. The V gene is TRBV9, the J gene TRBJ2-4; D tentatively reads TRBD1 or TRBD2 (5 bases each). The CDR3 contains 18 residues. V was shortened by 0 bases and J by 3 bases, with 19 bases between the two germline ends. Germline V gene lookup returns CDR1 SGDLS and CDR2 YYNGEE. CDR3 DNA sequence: TGTGCCAGCAGCGTAGGGGGGTCTGATTTTTATGGCAAAAACATTCAGTACTTC. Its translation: CASSVGGSDFYGKNIQYF.

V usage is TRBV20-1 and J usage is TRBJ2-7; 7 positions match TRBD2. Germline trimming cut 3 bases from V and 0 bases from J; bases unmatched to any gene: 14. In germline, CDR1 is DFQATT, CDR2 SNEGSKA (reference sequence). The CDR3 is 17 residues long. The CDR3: CSASRGRASISSYEQYF. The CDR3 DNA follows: TGCAGTGCTAGTCGTGGGAGGGCCTCGATAAGCTCCTACGAGCAGTACTTC.

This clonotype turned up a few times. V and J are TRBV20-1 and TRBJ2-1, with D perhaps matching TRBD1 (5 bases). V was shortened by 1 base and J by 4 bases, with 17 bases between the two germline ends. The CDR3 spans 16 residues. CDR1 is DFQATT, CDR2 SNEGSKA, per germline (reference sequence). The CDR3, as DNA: TGCAGTGCTAGAGTCGCGGATGGGGCAGGGTACAATGAGCAGTTCTTC. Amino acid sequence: CSARVADGAGYNEQFF.

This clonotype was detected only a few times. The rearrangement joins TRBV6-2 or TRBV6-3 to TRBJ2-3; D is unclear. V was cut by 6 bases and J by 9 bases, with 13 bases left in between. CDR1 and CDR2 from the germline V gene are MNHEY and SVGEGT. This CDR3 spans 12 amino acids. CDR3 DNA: TGTGCCAGCAGCGGCCCCTCAGGAACGCAGTATTTT. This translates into CASSGPSGTQYF.

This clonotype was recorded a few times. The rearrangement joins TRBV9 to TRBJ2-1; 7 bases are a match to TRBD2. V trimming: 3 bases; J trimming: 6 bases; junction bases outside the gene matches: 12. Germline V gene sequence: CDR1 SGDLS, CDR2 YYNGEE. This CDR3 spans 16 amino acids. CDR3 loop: CASSAPASGRFNEQFF. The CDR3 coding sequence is TGTGCCAGCAGCGCCCCAGCTAGCGGCCGTTTCAATGAGCAGTTCTTC.

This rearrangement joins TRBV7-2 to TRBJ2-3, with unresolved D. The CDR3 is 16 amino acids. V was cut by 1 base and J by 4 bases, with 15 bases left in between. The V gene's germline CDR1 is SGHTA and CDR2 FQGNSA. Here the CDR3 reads CASSLGPLIGADTQYF. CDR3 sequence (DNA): TGTGCCAGCAGCTTAGGCCCTCTCATCGGAGCAGATACGCAGTATTTT.

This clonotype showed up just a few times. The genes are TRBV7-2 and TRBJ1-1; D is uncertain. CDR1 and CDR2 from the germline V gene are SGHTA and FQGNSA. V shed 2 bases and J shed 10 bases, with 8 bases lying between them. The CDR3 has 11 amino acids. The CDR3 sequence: CASSLWRGAFF. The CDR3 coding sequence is TGTGCCAGCAGCTTATGGCGGGGAGCTTTCTTT.

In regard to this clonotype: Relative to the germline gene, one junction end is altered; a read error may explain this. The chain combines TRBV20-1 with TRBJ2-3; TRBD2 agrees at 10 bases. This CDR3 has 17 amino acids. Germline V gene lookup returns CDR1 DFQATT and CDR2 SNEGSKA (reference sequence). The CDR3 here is CCARDPSGRGSTDTQYF. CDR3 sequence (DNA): TGCTGTGCTAGAGATCCTAGCGGGAGAGGAAGCACAGATACGCAGTATTTT.

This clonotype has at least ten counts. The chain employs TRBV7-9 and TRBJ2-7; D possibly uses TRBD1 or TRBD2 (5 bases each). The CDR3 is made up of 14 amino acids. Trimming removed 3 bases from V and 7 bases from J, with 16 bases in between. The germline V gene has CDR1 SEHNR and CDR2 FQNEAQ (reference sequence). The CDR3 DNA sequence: TGTGCCAGCAGCTTGTCCGGGACGGGCGGTGAGCAGTACTTC. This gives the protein CASSLSGTGGEQYF.

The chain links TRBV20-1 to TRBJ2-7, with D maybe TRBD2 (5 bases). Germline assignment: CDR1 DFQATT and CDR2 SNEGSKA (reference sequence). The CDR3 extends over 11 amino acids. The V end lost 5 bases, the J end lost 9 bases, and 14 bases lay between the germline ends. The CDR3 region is CSAEAREAQYF. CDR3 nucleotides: TGCAGTGCTGAAGCCCGGGAAGCGCAGTACTTC.

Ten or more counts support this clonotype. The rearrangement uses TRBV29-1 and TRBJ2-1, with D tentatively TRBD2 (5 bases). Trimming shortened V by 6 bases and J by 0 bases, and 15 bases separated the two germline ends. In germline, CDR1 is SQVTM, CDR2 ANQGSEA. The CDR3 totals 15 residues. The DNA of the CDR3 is TGCAGCGTCGTCACTAGTAAGGGCTCCTACAATGAGCAGTTCTTC. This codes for CSVVTSKGSYNEQFF.